This T cell receptor (beta chain) comes out of a study of vaccination effects on CD4 cells after COVID-19 (dated by TCRdb to between 2022 and 2023). Background on the whole study: Two doses of either the BNT162b2 or the mRNA-1273 mRNA SARS-CoV-2 vaccine were administered to participants. SARS-CoV-2 spike-specific CD4+ TCR repertoires from before and after mRNA vaccination were compared in COVID-19 convalescent patients and in infection-naive vaccine recipients. The full study included 9 to 10 COVID-19 convalescent patients and several SARS-CoV-2-naive healthy vaccine recipients. Cultures from other donors in the study were sequenced with the Oncomine TCR Beta short-read assay on an Illumina iSeq 100. The investigation overall reported the following: Marked clonal contraction was observed in both infection-induced and vaccine-induced clones at late post-vaccination timepoints, consistent with waning T cell responses. The study was limited by a small number of convalescent patients, and early post-infection timepoints were lacking. Among healthy vaccine recipients, nearly all vaccine-induced clones were SARS-CoV-2 mono-reactive, and just 1 of 255 was cross-reactive with common cold coronaviruses.

The germline V gene encodes CDR1 MNHNY and CDR2 SVGAGI (reference sequence). The CDR3 runs 16 amino acids, cysteine and phenylalanine included. Kept here is only the CDR3 DNA, which spans 48 bases and is read in frame from base 1. The junction carries 18 bases between V and J, which are trimmed by 6 bases and 0 bases respectively. The ViraFEST assay stimulated PBMC with viral peptide pools and then used TCR sequencing to identify antigen-specific CD4+ T cell clonotypes by expansion. After around 11 days of culture, CD4+ T cells were isolated with the EasySep CD4+ T cell isolation kit. The absence of prior SARS-CoV-2 infection in healthy vaccine recipients was confirmed by negative nucleocapsid antibodies before and after vaccination. Approximately 2 million PBMC per well were cultured in IMDM with 5% human AB serum, around 9.1 IU/ml IL-2 and gentamicin, plus 10 ug/ml peptides. Half of the culture medium was replaced with fresh IL-2-containing medium on days 3 and 7. Each peptide stimulation condition was cultured in triplicate wells unless otherwise noted. Using Ficoll-Paque Plus gradient centrifugation, PBMC were separated from whole blood and then either used fresh or cryopreserved at -140C. Overlapping peptide pools spanned the spike proteins of SARS-CoV-2 and the common cold coronaviruses HCoV-NL63, HCoV-OC43 and HCoV-229E. The QIAamp micro DNA kit was used to extract genomic DNA from the cultured CD4+ T cells.

Comment on this clone: Which antigen it targets is not known. It has no much larger one-base neighbor in the sample; base qualities were not kept.

The receptor library was made with the immunoSEQ multiplex PCR assay. DNA from the cultured and isolated CD4+ T cells underwent TCR beta CDR3 sequencing. The paper's processing steps were these. Non-productive TCR sequences were removed and reads were trimmed to the CDR3 region, keeping CDR3s of at least 7 amino acids. The MANAFEST web app was used to identify antigen-specific clonotypes by comparing expansion in peptide wells with expansion in reference cultures. To be called positive, a clone needed expansion at FDR<0.05 compared with the reference and with all other wells, an odds ratio greater than 5, and a frequency greater than 0.1% in two replicate wells. Clonotypes significantly expanded in SARS-CoV-2 spike wells and in at least one common cold coronavirus spike condition were defined as cross-reactive. CDR3 similarity was assessed by Levenshtein distance using the stringdist R package, and unrooted trees were constructed with ape in R 3.6.1. The table comes from immuneACCESS by way of TCRdb, which keeps in-frame sequences with V and J called. Part of the clones is missing from these tables; in studies checked, under half for an unresolved V gene and the rest for unknown reasons. The DNA gave D and trimming, while V, J and clone size come from that table. This sample comprises 30,000 to 40,000 clones, under 70% of them detected only once. The ten most abundant clones make up under 25% of the sample.

The sequence was obtained from a human donor who received a COVID-19 vaccine. This chain joins TRBV6-6 to TRBJ2-7; the D gene remains uncertain. The sequences come from CD4+ T cells from PBMCs cultured with SARS-CoV-2 spike peptides, collected before COVID-19 vaccination. The cell subset or site label here, explained by the study, means: SARS-CoV-2 spike overlapping peptide pool stimulation. The CDR3 reads as follows: CASSRLLGVTSYEQYF. The DNA sequence follows: TGTGCCAGCAGCCGGTTACTGGGCGTAACCTCCTACGAGCAGTACTTC.